This T cell receptor (beta chain) was sequenced during a study of Tregs in tolerant kidney transplant recipients. About this clone itself: As yet, its antigen is unknown.

Germline V CDR1 and CDR2: SGHNT, YENEEA. This CDR3 is built from 15 residues. The V end lost 2 bases, the J end lost 4 bases, and 15 bases lay between the germline ends. General observations from the study: Some patients' samples used different primers over time, so nucleotide sequences weren't comparable. Antigen-driven expansion was suggested because donor-specific Tregs expanded more than all Tregs in tolerant patients.

Measured with immunoSEQ multiplex PCR; TCRdb has only the in-frame clones, and not every one. The sample consists of around 85,000 clones, around 90% of them appearing once. The chain is built from TRBV11-3 and TRBJ2-7, with D possibly being TRBD2 (5 bases). The origin of this receptor is a human donor who received a combined kidney and bone marrow transplant. Here the sequenced sample was Tregs from blood, taken before the transplant. CDR3 bases: TGTGCCAGCAGCTTACCCCGTTGGAGGCGATACGAGCAGTACTTC. It yields the protein CASSLPRWRRYEQYF.